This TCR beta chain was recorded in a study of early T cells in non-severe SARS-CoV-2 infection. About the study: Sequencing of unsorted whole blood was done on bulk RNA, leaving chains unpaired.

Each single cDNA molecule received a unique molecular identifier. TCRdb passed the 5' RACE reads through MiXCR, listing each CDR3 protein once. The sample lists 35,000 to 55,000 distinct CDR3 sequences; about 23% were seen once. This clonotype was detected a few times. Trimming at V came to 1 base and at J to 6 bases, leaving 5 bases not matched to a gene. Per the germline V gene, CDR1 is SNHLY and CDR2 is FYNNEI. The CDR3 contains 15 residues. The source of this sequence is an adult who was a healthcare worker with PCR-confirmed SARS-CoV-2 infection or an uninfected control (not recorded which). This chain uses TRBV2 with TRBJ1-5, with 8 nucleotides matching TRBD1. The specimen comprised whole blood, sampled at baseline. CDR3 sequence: CASSEVRGPSQPQHF. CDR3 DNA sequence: TGTGCCAGCAGTGAAGTCAGGGGGCCCAGTCAGCCCCAGCATTTT. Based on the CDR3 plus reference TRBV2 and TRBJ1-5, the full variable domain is EPEVTQTPSHQVTQMGQEVILRCVPISNHLYFYWYRQILGQKVEFLVSFYNNEISEKSEIFDDQFSVERPDGSNFTLKIRSTKLEDSAMYFCASSEVRGPSQPQHFGDGTRLSIL.